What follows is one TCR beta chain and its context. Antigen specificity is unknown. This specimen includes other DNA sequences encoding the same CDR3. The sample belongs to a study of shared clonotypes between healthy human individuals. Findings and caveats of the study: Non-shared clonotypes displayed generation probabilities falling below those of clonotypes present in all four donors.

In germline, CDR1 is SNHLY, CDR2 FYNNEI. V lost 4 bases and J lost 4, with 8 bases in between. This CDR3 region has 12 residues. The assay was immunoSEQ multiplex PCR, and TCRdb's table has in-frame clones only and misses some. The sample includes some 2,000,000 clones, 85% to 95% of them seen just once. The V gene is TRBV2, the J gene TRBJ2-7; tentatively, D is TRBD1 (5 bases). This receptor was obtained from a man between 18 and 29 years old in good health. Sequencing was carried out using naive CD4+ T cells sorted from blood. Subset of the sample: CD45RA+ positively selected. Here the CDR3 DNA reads TGTGCCAGCAGTGGTCAGGGATACGAGCAGTACTTC. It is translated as CASSGQGYEQYF.